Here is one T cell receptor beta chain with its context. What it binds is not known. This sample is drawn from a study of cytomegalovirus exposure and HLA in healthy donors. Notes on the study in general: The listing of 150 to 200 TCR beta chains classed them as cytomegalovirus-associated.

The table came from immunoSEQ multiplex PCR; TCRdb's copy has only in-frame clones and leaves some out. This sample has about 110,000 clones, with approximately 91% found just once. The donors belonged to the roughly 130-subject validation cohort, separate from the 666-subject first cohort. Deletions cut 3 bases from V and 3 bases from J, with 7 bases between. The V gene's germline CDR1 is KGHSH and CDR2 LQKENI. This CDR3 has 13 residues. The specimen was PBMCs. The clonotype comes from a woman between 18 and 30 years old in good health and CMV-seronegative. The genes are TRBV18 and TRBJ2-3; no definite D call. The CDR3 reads CASSPSGTDTQYF. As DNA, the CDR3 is TGTGCCAGCTCACCCTCCGGGACAGATACGCAGTATTTT.